The 13 T cell receptor beta chains listed next were all sequenced from one sample in a study of T-cell reconstitution after alpha-beta-depleted transplantation in children (TCRdb year 2016). The treatment or condition label on this specimen signifies: allogeneic hematopoietic cell transplantation with graft depleted of TCRalphabeta T cells and CD19 B cells. Libraries came from PCR. The sample was run on an Illumina HiSeq 2500. To normalize quantification of the TCRbeta repertoire, the TCR libraries were built with molecular barcoding that relied on unique molecular identifiers. TCRdb applied fastp at Q25 and MiXCR to the public reads, then kept only in-frame beta chains. Under each unique CDR3 protein, matching rows form one entry showing the most common genes and DNA. The sample table records around 700,000 distinct CDR3 sequences; about an eighth of these occur just once. The top ten clones comprise approximately 0.8% of the sample.

The specimen comprised PBMCs, sampled before TCRalphabeta/CD19-depleted stem cell transplant. These receptors originate from a girl aged 2 to 10 with congenital amegakaryocytic thrombocytopenia, due to receive a stem cell transplant.

This clonotype was seen at least ten times. This chain uses TRBV12-3 or TRBV12-4 with TRBJ1-5; D remains unclear. With 5 bases removed from V and 2 bases from J, the gap between germline ends came to 16 bases. This CDR3 region has 16 residues. CDR3 loop: CASSNTGWGGNQPQHF. For the CDR3, the DNA is TGTGCCAGCAGTAACACCGGTTGGGGAGGCAATCAGCCCCAGCATTTT.

Ten or more counts support this clonotype. The J gene is TRBJ2-7, the V gene TRBV20-1; 9 bases are a match to TRBD1. The CDR3 loop spans 15 amino acids. Germline CDR1 and CDR2: DFQATT and SNEGSKA (reference sequence). V gave up 0 bases and J gave up 2 bases; unmatched junction bases: 5. In DNA form, the CDR3 reads TGCAGTGCTAGAGATTCGGACAGGGGCGCCTACGAGCAGTACTTC. Its protein product is CSARDSDRGAYEQYF.

This clonotype was observed at least ten times. The gene calls are TRBV24-1 and TRBJ1-4; D not certain. This CDR3 has 13 amino acids. V was cut by 3 bases and J by 10 bases, with 11 bases left in between. CDR1 and CDR2 (germline): KGHDR, SFDVKD. The CDR3 loop is CATSDTSEPKLFF. The CDR3 region has the DNA TGTGCCACCAGTGATACGAGCGAGCCAAAACTGTTTTTT.

This clonotype has more than one count but fewer than ten. V is TRBV6-5 and J is TRBJ1-2, with 7 positions matching TRBD1. CDR3 size: 14 residues. CDR1 and CDR2 from the germline V gene are MNHEY and SVGAGI. Trimming at V came to 0 bases and at J to 10 bases, leaving 8 bases not matched to a gene. The CDR3 region is CASSYSRDSLLYTF. In DNA form, the CDR3 reads TGTGCCAGCAGTTACTCCCGGGACAGTCTTCTCTACACCTTC.

At least ten counts were recorded for this clonotype. The chain has TRBV5-1 and TRBJ2-7; D uncertain. Germline values: CDR1 SGHRS, CDR2 YFSETQ. Between the trimmed V and J ends, which lost 0 bases and 4 bases, there was a span of 14 bases. The CDR3 has 15 amino acids. Written as DNA, the CDR3 is TGCGCCAGCAGCTTGGCTCCGACAACTCTATACGAGCAGTACTTC. The encoded protein is CASSLAPTTLYEQYF.

This clonotype has ten or more counts. This chain joins TRBV20-1 and TRBJ1-1; 8 nucleotides align to TRBD1. Trimming cost V 5 bases and J 4 bases; bases outside gene matches: 6. The germline V gene encodes CDR1 DFQATT and CDR2 SNEGSKA (reference sequence). The CDR3 extends over 13 amino acids. CDR3 residues: CSARGQGPTEAFF. The CDR3 region has the DNA TGCAGTGCTCGAGGACAGGGACCCACTGAAGCTTTCTTT.

This clonotype has ten or more counts. V is TRBV29-1 and J is TRBJ2-1; either TRBD1 or TRBD2 may fit D (5 bases each). The CDR3 runs 15 residues. The germline V gene has CDR1 SQVTM and CDR2 ANQGSEA. The V end was cut by 3 bases, the J end by 7 bases, with 19 bases between. The CDR3 coding sequence is TGCAGCGTTGAGGCTACCGGGACGGCCTTGAATGAGCAGTTCTTC. This encodes CSVEATGTALNEQFF.

Comment on this clonotype: A junction end diverges from the germline sequence, so it may reflect a read error. The chain uses TRBV15 and TRBJ2-7; D unclear. The CDR3 is 12 residues long. Germline V gives CDR1 LNHNV, CDR2 YYDKDF (reference sequence). CDR3 nucleotides: TGTGCCACCAGCCGAGAAACCTACGAGCAGTACTTC. Residues: CATSRETYEQYF.

This chain links TRBV30 with TRBJ2-7; D gene ambiguous. Germline CDR1 is GTSNPN and CDR2 is SVGIG (reference sequence). V shed 4 bases and J shed 6 bases, with 16 bases lying between them. This CDR3 spans 13 amino acids. CDR3 residues: CAWKYLSVGEQYF. CDR3 coding DNA: TGTGCCTGGAAATACCTGTCGGTGGGCGAGCAGTACTTC.

This clonotype was counted ten times or more. The chain joins TRBV6-1 to TRBJ2-3, with TRBD2 identical over 9 bases. The CDR3 has 15 amino acids. CDR1 and CDR2 from the germline V gene are MNHNS and SASEGT. Unmatched junction bases numbered 10, after V lost 6 bases and J lost 6 bases. The CDR3, as DNA: TGTGCCAGCAGCCCGAGGGTAGCGGGAGCTGATACGCAGTATTTT. This sequence encodes CASSPRVAGADTQYF.

This clonotype has only a few counts. The chain links TRBV7-9 to TRBJ2-7; TRBD2 matches 12 bases. The CDR3 loop spans 16 amino acids. Germline lookup yields CDR1 SEHNR and CDR2 FQNEAQ (reference sequence). Trimming cost V 5 bases and J 3 bases; bases outside gene matches: 8. CDR3 protein: CASSQLAGGPHYEQYF. The CDR3, as DNA: TGTGCCAGCAGCCAACTAGCGGGAGGACCGCACTACGAGCAGTACTTC.

There are many counts of this clonotype. This chain connects TRBV20-1 to TRBJ2-3; 8 positions agree with TRBD2. This CDR3 is built from 14 residues. Germline lookup yields CDR1 DFQATT and CDR2 SNEGSKA (reference sequence). Germline trimming cut 4 bases from V and 1 base from J; bases unmatched to any gene: 4. CDR3 bases: TGCAGTGCTACAGCGGGAGCGGGCACAGATACGCAGTATTTT. Residues: CSATAGAGTDTQYF.

Only a few counts were recorded for this clonotype. The rearrangement links TRBV4-1 to TRBJ2-1; D unclear. Between the trimmed V and J ends, which lost 0 bases and 9 bases, there was a span of 15 bases. Germline loops: CDR1 MGHRA, CDR2 YSYEKL. The CDR3 consists of 15 residues. The CDR3 here is CASSQDISPRREQFF. The CDR3 DNA sequence: TGCGCCAGCAGCCAAGATATCAGCCCGCGGCGTGAGCAGTTCTTC.